Below are 2 T cell receptor beta chains sequenced from a single sample in a study of control samples from healthy donors and cancer patients. Sequenced by immunoSEQ multiplex PCR; TCRdb stores in-frame clones only, minus some. Seen here are 120,000 to 150,000 clones, roughly 93% observed once, and the top ten hold 5% to 7%. Material for sequencing was blood. These receptors were taken from a man between 18 and 35 years old in good health.

The J gene is TRBJ1-2, the V gene TRBV18; maybe TRBD1 (5 bases). The CDR3 loop spans 14 amino acids. Trimming took 5 bases from V and 8 from J, leaving 18 bases between them. CDR1 and CDR2 from the germline V gene are KGHSH and LQKENI. Here the CDR3 reads CASSSDLEGRGYTF. In DNA form, the CDR3 reads TGTGCCAGCTCATCCGACTTGGAGGGGCGCGGCTACACCTTC.

The count of this clone is one. J is TRBJ2-6 and V is TRBV14, with TRBD1 matching 8 bases. The CDR3 length is 17 residues. Germline CDR1 and CDR2: SGHDN and FVKESK. Trimming took 4 bases from V and 6 from J; bases not matched to a gene: 11. The CDR3 is CASSLGQGPTEANVLTF. The CDR3 DNA reads as TGTGCCAGCAGCCTAGGACAGGGTCCCACTGAGGCCAACGTCCTGACTTTC.